Shown below are 17 T cell receptor beta chains from a single sample sequenced in a study of cytomegalovirus exposure and HLA in healthy donors. Primers included in the PCR were 60 Vbeta and 13 Jbeta primers. Sequencing was performed with immunoSEQ multiplex PCR; in TCRdb, only in-frame clones are kept and a portion is missing. This table has roughly 120,000 clones, roughly 70% appearing once. Sequenced input: PBMCs. Receptors were obtained from a woman between 18 and 29 years old in good health and CMV-seronegative.

In this sample, this clone turned up a few times. The rearrangement uses TRBV7-2 and TRBJ2-7, with D possibly being TRBD2 (5 bases). Germline-derived CDR1 and CDR2 are SGHTA and FQGNSA. The CDR3 runs 13 residues. Trimming took 1 base from V and 7 from J, leaving 11 bases between them. The CDR3 DNA reads as TGTGCCAGCAGCTTAGAGACGGGGATGGAGCAGTACTTC. As protein: CASSLETGMEQYF. Drawing the rest from reference TRBV7-2 and TRBJ2-7, the complete variable domain is GAGVSQSPSNKVTEKGKDVELRCDPISGHTALYWYRQSLGQGLEFLIYFQGNSAPDKSGLPSDRFSAERTGGSVSTLTIQRTQQEDSAVYLCASSLETGMEQYFGPGTRLTVT.

The chain carries TRBV5-5 and TRBJ2-7; tentative D call: TRBD1 (5 bases). The CDR3 runs to 14 residues. CDR1 is SGHKS, CDR2 YYEKEE, per germline (reference sequence). Trimming pared 4 bases from V and 2 bases from J, leaving 13 bases between. CDR3 DNA: TGTGCCAGCAGCCCGGATACAGGAACCTACGAGCAGTACTTC. Residues: CASSPDTGTYEQYF. Filled out from reference TRBV5-5 and TRBJ2-7, the complete variable domain reads DAGVTQSPTHLIKTRGQQVTLRCSPISGHKSVSWYQQVLGQGPQFIFQYYEKEERGRGNFPDRFSARQFPNYSSELNVNALLLGDSALYLCASSPDTGTYEQYFGPGTRLTVT.

The CDR3, as DNA: TGCGCCAGCAGCTTGGGGTTCGAGACCGAGGAGGCTTTCTTT. Its protein is CASSLGFETEEAFF. V is TRBV5-1 and J is TRBJ1-1; D gene ambiguous. The CDR3 spans 14 residues. Trimming shortened V by 0 bases and J by 11 bases, and 17 bases separated the two germline ends. From germline, CDR1 is SGHRS and CDR2 YFSETQ.

The chain couples TRBV2 to TRBJ2-7; 12 nucleotides match TRBD2. V lost 6 bases, J lost 3 bases, and 18 bases stayed unmatched. In germline, CDR1 is SNHLY, CDR2 FYNNEI. The CDR3 runs to 19 residues. CDR3 nucleotide sequence: TGTGCCAGCAGACCAAGGACTAGCGGGACCGCGTCCCCCCTCTACGAGCAGTACTTC. The encoded protein is CASRPRTSGTASPLYEQYF. Supplemented by reference TRBV2 and TRBJ2-7, the full variable domain reads EPEVTQTPSHQVTQMGQEVILRCVPISNHLYFYWYRQILGQKVEFLVSFYNNEISEKSEIFDDQFSVERPDGSNFTLKIRSTKLEDSAMYFCASRPRTSGTASPLYEQYFGPGTRLTVT.

V gene TRBV4-1 combines with J gene TRBJ2-3; possibly TRBD2 for D (6 bases). There are 16 residues in the CDR3. From germline, CDR1 is MGHRA and CDR2 YSYEKL. Between the trimmed V and J ends, which lost 1 base and 0 bases, there was a span of 11 bases. The CDR3 protein is CASSQVRRGSTDTQYF. As DNA, the CDR3 is TGCGCCAGCAGCCAAGTGAGGCGGGGTAGCACAGATACGCAGTATTTT.

With regard to this clone: The same CDR3 arises from other DNA sequences in this sample as well. The rearrangement uses TRBV29-1 and TRBJ1-1; D might be TRBD1 (5 bases). Germline V gene sequence: CDR1 SQVTM, CDR2 ANQGSEA. Trimming stripped 4 bases from V and 4 bases from J, with 7 bases between. This CDR3 has 11 amino acids. CDR3 DNA sequence: TGCAGCGTTGGGGGGGGCACTGAAGCTTTCTTT. It specifies CSVGGGTEAFF.

This sequence joins TRBV30 and TRBJ1-3; D remains unclear. CDR1 GTSNPN and CDR2 SVGIG come from the germline V gene (reference sequence). V lost 2 bases to trimming and J lost 4 bases, with 15 bases between them. The CDR3 has 15 residues. For the CDR3, the DNA is TGTGCCTGGAGTCGCTGGCCCCAAGAAGGAAACACCATATATTTT. Protein product: CAWSRWPQEGNTIYF.

This chain joins TRBV7-2 and TRBJ1-2; perhaps TRBD1 as D (5 bases). V was pared by 8 bases and J by 3 bases, with 19 bases between. This CDR3 region has 15 residues. Germline CDR1 and CDR2: SGHTA and FQGNSA. DNA for the CDR3: TGTGCCAGCTGCCGAACGGGGGAGGGGTACTATGGCTACACCTTC. It is translated as CASCRTGEGYYGYTF.

The rearrangement joins TRBV14 to TRBJ2-1, with 12 bases identical to TRBD2. This CDR3 comprises 16 residues. The germline V gene has CDR1 SGHDN and CDR2 FVKESK. Unmatched junction bases numbered 6, after V lost 2 bases and J lost 7 bases. DNA for the CDR3: TGTGCCAGCAGCCAACTAACTAGCGGGGGGCCGAATGAGCAGTTCTTC. This sequence encodes CASSQLTSGGPNEQFF.

This chain links TRBV6-1 with TRBJ1-1; D is undetermined. The CDR3 runs 12 residues. Germline V gives CDR1 MNHNS, CDR2 SASEGT. The V end was cut by 9 bases, the J end by 5 bases, with 13 bases between. Here the CDR3 reads CASCAARTEAFF. CDR3 nucleotides: TGTGCCAGTTGTGCGGCACGGACTGAAGCTTTCTTT.

This chain links TRBV15 with TRBJ1-4, with 7 bases identical to TRBD1. V gave up 4 bases and J gave up 5 bases; unmatched junction bases: 4. The CDR3 spans 14 residues. Looked up from germline, CDR1 is LNHNV and CDR2 is YYDKDF (reference sequence). CDR3 DNA sequence: TGTGCCACCAGCATAGACAGGGCCAATGAAAAACTGTTTTTT. Translating it yields CATSIDRANEKLFF.

The V gene is TRBV4-1, the J gene TRBJ2-1, with 9 bases aligning to TRBD2. The germline CDR1 and CDR2 sequences are MGHRA and YSYEKL. The trim removed 4 bases at V and 6 bases at J, leaving 10 bases unmatched. This CDR3 is 16 amino acids long. CDR3 protein: CASSPRRAGGANEQFF. CDR3 nucleotides: TGCGCCAGCAGCCCACGGAGAGCGGGGGGTGCCAATGAGCAGTTCTTC.

V and J are TRBV5-1 and TRBJ1-1, with 8 bases aligning to TRBD1. CDR1 is SGHRS and CDR2 is YFSETQ in the germline V gene. The CDR3 has 14 residues. The V segment lost 6 bases and the J segment 1 base; nucleotides outside the gene matches: 5. For the CDR3, the DNA is TGCGCCAGCAACCAGGGGGCCGCGAACACTGAAGCTTTCTTT. Translated, it gives CASNQGAANTEAFF.

This clone appeared a single time. The V gene is TRBV29-1, the J gene TRBJ2-2, with D possibly TRBD2 on 5 matching bases. Germline lookup yields CDR1 SQVTM and CDR2 ANQGSEA. The CDR3 has 12 residues. The V and J ends lost 7 bases and 5 bases respectively, with 11 bases between them. CDR3 loop: CSAAGATGELFF. The CDR3 coding sequence is TGCAGCGCTGCGGGTGCAACCGGGGAGCTGTTTTTT.

The table lists this clone with a count of one. The chain combines TRBV30 with TRBJ1-2; D is ambiguous. V was cut by 3 bases and J by 1 base, with 30 bases left in between. CDR1 is GTSNPN and CDR2 is SVGIG in the germline V gene (reference sequence). The CDR3 sequence is 20 residues long. As DNA, the CDR3 is TGTGCCTGGAGAAACTACGGGAATCGGGCCTTAGCTACGGATAACTATGGCTACACCTTC. Protein: CAWRNYGNRALATDNYGYTF.

The chain links TRBV4-2 to TRBJ1-3, with 8 bases matching TRBD1. The germline CDR1 and CDR2 sequences are LGHNA and YNFKEQ. The CDR3 covers 17 residues. V shed 3 bases and J 0 bases; nucleotides not matched to a gene: 7. CDR3 nucleotide sequence: TGTGCCAGCAGCCAGGACAGGGCGTCTCTCTCTGGAAACACCATATATTTT. Amino acid sequence: CASSQDRASLSGNTIYF.

The chain links TRBV2 to TRBJ2-7, with 7 positions matching TRBD1. Germline trimming cut 7 bases from V and 0 bases from J; bases unmatched to any gene: 3. This CDR3 region has 13 residues. Per the germline V gene, CDR1 is SNHLY and CDR2 is FYNNEI. DNA of the CDR3: TGTGCCAGCAAGGGGGCGGCCTCCTACGAGCAGTACTTC. Translating gives CASKGAASYEQYF.